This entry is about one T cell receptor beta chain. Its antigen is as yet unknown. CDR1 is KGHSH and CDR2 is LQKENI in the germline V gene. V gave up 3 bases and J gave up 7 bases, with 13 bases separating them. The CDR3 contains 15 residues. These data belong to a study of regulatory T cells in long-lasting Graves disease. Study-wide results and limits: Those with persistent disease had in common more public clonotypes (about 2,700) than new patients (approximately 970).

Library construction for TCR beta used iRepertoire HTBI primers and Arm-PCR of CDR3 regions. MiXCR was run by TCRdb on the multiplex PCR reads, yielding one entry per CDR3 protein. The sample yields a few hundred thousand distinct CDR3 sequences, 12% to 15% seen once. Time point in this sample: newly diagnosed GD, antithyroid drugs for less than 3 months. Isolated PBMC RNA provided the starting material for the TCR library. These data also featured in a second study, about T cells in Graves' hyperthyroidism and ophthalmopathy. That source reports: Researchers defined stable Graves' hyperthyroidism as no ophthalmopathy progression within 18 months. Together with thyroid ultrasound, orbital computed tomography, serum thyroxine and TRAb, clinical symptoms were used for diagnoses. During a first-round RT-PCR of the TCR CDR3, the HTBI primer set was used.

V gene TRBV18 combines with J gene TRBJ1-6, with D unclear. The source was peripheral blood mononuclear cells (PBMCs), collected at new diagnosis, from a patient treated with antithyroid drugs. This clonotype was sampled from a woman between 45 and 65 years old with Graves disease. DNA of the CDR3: TGTGCCAGCTCACCGTCAGAGCGGGGAAATTCACCCCTCCACTTT. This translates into CASSPSERGNSPLHF.